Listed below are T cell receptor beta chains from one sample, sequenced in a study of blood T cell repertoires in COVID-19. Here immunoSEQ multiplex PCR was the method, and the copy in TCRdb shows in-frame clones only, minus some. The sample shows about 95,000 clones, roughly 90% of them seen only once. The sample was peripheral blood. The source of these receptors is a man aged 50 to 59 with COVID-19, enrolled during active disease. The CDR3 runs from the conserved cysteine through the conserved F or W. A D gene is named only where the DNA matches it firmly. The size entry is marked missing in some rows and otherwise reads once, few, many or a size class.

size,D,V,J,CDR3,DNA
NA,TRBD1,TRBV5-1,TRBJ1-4,CASSPGQGREKLFF,TGCGCCAGCAGCCCCGGACAGGGTCGTGAAAAACTGTTTTTT
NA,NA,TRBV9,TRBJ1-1,CASSHTGGDTEAFF,TGTGCCAGCAGCCACACCGGCGGGGACACTGAAGCTTTCTTT
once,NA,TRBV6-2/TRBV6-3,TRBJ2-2,CASSYSQVGELFF,TGTGCCAGCAGTTACAGCCAGGTCGGGGAGCTGTTTTTT
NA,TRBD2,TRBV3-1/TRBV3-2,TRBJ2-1,CASSQPGLAVYNEQFF,TGTGCCAGCAGCCAACCGGGACTAGCCGTATACAATGAGCAGTTCTTC
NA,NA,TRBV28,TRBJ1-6,CASSSTGLNSPLHF,TGTGCCAGCAGTTCCACAGGGCTAAATTCACCCCTCCACTTT
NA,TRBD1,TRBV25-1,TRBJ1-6,CASSEYRTGGHSPLHF,TGTGCCAGCAGTGAATATCGGACAGGGGGCCATTCACCCCTCCACTTT
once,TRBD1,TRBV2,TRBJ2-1,CASRNRDRGIYNEQFF,TGTGCCAGCCGTAACCGGGACAGGGGAATTTACAATGAGCAGTTCTTC
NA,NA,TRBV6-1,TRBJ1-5,CASSEIWGGQPQHF,TGTGCCAGCAGTGAAATTTGGGGAGGCCAGCCCCAGCATTTT
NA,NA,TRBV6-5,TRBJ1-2,CASSYFPTGDYGYTF,TGTGCCAGCAGTTACTTCCCGACAGGCGACTATGGCTACACCTTC
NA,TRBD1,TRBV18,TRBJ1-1,CASSLTGQGNTEAFF,TGTGCCAGCTCACTAACGGGACAGGGGAACACTGAAGCTTTCTTT
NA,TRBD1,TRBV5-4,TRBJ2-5,CASSLEQGVQETQYF,TGTGCCAGCAGCTTGGAACAGGGGGTTCAAGAGACCCAGTACTTC
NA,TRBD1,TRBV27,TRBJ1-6,CASRPGQSPNSPLHF,TGTGCCAGCAGGCCGGGACAGTCGCCAAATTCACCCCTCCACTTT
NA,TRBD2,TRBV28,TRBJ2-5,CASSLGLAGAETQYF,TGTGCCAGCAGTTTAGGGTTAGCGGGGGCAGAGACCCAGTACTTC
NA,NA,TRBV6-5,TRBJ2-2,CASTFRQESTGELFF,TGTGCCAGCACCTTCCGACAGGAGTCAACCGGGGAGCTGTTTTTT
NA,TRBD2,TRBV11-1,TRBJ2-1,CASSIGLVYNEQFF,TGTGCCAGCAGCATAGGACTAGTCTACAATGAGCAGTTCTTC
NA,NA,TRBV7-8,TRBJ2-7,CASSPRQAYIFF,TGTGCCAGCAGCCCCAGACAGGCATATATCTTCTTC
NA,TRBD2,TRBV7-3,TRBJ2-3,CASSWEREGAQYF,TGTGCCAGCAGTTGGGAGAGGGAGGGCGCGCAGTATTTT
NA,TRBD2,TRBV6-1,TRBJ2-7,CASSERALAATYEQYF,TGTGCCAGCAGCGAACGGGCACTAGCGGCGACCTACGAGCAGTACTTC
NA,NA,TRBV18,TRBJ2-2,CASTLTRTTGELFF,TGTGCCAGCACGTTGACTAGGACCACCGGGGAGCTGTTTTTT
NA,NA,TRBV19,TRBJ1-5,CASSIEGGPDQPQHF,TGTGCCAGTAGTATAGAGGGGGGTCCGGATCAGCCCCAGCATTTT
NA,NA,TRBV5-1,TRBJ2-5,CASNLGGYQETQYF,TGCGCCAGCAATCTCGGCGGATACCAAGAGACCCAGTACTTC
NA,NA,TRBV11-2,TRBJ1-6,CASSLPDNYNSPLHF,TGTGCCAGCAGCCTCCCGGACAACTATAATTCACCCCTCCACTTT
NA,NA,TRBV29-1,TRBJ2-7,CSARGGGYEQYF,TGCAGCGCTCGAGGCGGTGGCTACGAGCAGTACTTC
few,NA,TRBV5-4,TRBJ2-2,CASSLARTNTGELFF,TGTGCCAGCAGCTTGGCGCGGACGAACACCGGGGAGCTGTTTTTT
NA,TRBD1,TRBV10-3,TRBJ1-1,CAISEQGAGNTEAFF,TGTGCCATCAGTGAACAGGGGGCAGGAAACACTGAAGCTTTCTTT
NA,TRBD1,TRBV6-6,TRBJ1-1,CASSYSTGDTEAFF,TGTGCCAGCAGTTACTCGACAGGGGACACTGAAGCTTTCTTT
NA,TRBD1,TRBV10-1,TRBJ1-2,CAISKRDRGDYGYTF,TGCGCCATCTCAAAGCGGGACAGGGGTGACTATGGCTACACCTTC
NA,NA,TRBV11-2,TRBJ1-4,CASSLARDGTPLTELFF,TGTGCCAGCAGCTTAGCCCGAGATGGTACTCCCCTTACGGAACTGTTTTTT
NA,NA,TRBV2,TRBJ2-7,CASSGRLGYEQYF,TGTGCCAGCAGTGGCAGGTTGGGCTACGAGCAGTACTTC
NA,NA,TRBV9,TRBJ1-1,CASSATGSMNTEAFF,TGTGCCAGCAGCGCAACAGGGTCCATGAACACTGAAGCTTTCTTT
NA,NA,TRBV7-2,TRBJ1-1,CASSLRGQNTEAFF,TGTGCCAGCAGCTTAAGGGGACAGAACACTGAAGCTTTCTTT
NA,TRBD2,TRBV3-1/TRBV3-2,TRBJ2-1,CASSQVGGNNEQFF,TGTGCCAGCAGCCAAGTGGGGGGGAACAATGAGCAGTTCTTC
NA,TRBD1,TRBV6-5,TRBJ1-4,CASSRQGRGGKLFF,TGTGCCAGCAGTCGACAGGGGAGGGGGGGAAAACTGTTTTTT
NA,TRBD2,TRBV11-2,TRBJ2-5,CASSLEGSGGETQYF,TGTGCCAGCAGCTTAGAAGGGTCGGGGGGAGAGACCCAGTACTTC
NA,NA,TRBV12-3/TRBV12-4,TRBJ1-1,CASRYTGTEAFF,TGTGCCAGCAGATACACGGGCACTGAAGCTTTCTTT
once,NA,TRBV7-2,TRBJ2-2,CASSLTTATGELFF,TGTGCCAGCAGCTTAACGACAGCCACCGGGGAGCTGTTTTTT
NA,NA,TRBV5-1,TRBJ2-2,CASSLEQGNTGELFF,TGCGCCAGCAGCTTGGAACAGGGCAACACCGGGGAGCTGTTTTTT
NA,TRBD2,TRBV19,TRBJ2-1,CASSPSGGRGNEQFF,TGTGCCAGTAGTCCTAGCGGGGGGAGGGGTAATGAGCAGTTCTTC
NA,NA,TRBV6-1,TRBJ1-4,CASSEGATTNEKLFF,TGTGCCAGCAGTGAAGGCGCCACAACTAATGAAAAACTGTTTTTT
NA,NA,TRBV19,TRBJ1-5,CASSRGDYSNQPQHF,TGTGCCAGTAGTAGAGGGGACTATAGCAATCAGCCCCAGCATTTT
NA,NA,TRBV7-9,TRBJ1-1,CASSPGFTEAFF,TGTGCCAGCAGCCCGGGGTTCACTGAAGCTTTCTTT
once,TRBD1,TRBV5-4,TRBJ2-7,CASSLGPGQGAGEQYF,TGTGCCAGCAGCTTGGGGCCGGGACAGGGGGCGGGTGAGCAGTACTTC
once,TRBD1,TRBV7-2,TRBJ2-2,CASSLTGGFAGELFF,TGTGCCAGCAGCTTAACAGGGGGCTTCGCCGGGGAGCTGTTTTTT
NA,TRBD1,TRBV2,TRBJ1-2,CASSEMGQGASNYGYTF,TGTGCCAGCAGTGAAATGGGACAGGGAGCATCTAACTATGGCTACACCTTC
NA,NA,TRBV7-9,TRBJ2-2,CASSPWLTNTGELFF,TGTGCCAGCAGCCCCTGGCTTACGAACACCGGGGAGCTGTTTTTT
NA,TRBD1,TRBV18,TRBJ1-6,CASSPLNRGSSPLHF,TGTGCCAGCTCCCCGCTTAACAGGGGAAGCTCACCCCTCCACTTT
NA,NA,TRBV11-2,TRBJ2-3,CASSFPGLTDTQYF,TGTGCCAGCAGCTTCCCGGGACTCACAGATACGCAGTATTTT
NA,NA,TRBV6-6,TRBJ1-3,CASNSGGNTIYF,TGTGCCAGCAATAGTGGGGGGAACACCATATATTTT
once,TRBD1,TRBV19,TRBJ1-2,CASDRQGTGGYTF,TGTGCCAGTGACAGACAGGGGACGGGTGGCTACACCTTC
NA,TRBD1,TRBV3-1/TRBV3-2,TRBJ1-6,CAGSQGQANNSPLHF,TGTGCCGGCAGCCAGGGACAGGCCAATAATTCACCCCTCCACTTT
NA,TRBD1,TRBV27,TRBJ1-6,CASSRQGDNSPLHF,TGTGCCAGCAGCAGACAGGGAGATAATTCACCCCTCCACTTT
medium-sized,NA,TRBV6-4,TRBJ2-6,CASSQTGEGSGANVLTF,TGTGCCAGCAGTCAGACAGGGGAGGGCTCTGGGGCCAACGTCCTGACTTTC
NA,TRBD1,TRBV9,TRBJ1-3,CASSVDPTGAGNTIYF,TGTGCCAGCAGCGTAGACCCGACAGGGGCTGGAAACACCATATATTTT
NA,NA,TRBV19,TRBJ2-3,CASSIMQAGINTQYF,TGTGCCAGTAGTATAATGCAGGCGGGAATAAATACGCAGTATTTT
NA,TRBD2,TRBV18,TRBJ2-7,CASSPLSSGVEQYF,TGTGCCAGCTCACCACTGAGTAGCGGGGTCGAGCAGTACTTC